Following are 26 T cell receptor beta chains from one sample sequenced in a study of PD-L1 blockade in urothelial cancer. Time point defined: pretreatment peripheral blood. The data were produced by immunoSEQ multiplex PCR, yet TCRdb's version contains in-frame clones alone and is incomplete. The table records 60,000 to 65,000 clones, approximately 81% of them present only once. This material consisted of PBMCs, taken around atezolizumab (anti-PD-L1) treatment. All receptors come from a man in his 70s with urothelial cancer.

This sequence joins TRBV18 and TRBJ2-7; TRBD1 agrees at 8 bases. The length of the CDR3 is 16 residues. The germline V gene encodes CDR1 KGHSH and CDR2 LQKENI. Trimming removed 3 bases from V and 0 bases from J; junction bases left unmatched: 7. CDR3 region: CASSPLGQASSYEQYF. Here the CDR3 DNA reads TGTGCCAGCTCACCGCTGGGACAGGCTAGCTCCTACGAGCAGTACTTC.

The chain is built from TRBV7-9 and TRBJ2-1; 7 positions agree with TRBD2. CDR1 and CDR2 from the germline V gene are SEHNR and FQNEAQ (reference sequence). The junction had 7 bases not matched to a gene; V was cut back by 7 bases and J by 4 bases. The CDR3 is 14 amino acids. The CDR3 spells CASMSGLGYNEQFF. CDR3 nucleotide sequence: TGTGCCAGCATGTCTGGACTAGGTTACAATGAGCAGTTCTTC.

The gene calls are TRBV5-4 and TRBJ2-2; D is possibly TRBD1 (7 bases). V lost 4 bases and J 3 bases, leaving 13 bases between the germline ends. The germline CDR1 and CDR2 sequences are SGHNT and YYREEE (reference sequence). The CDR3 totals 15 residues. The CDR3 DNA follows: TGTGCCAGCAGCCCAGGGGGGCGGGACACCGGGGAGCTGTTTTTT. As protein: CASSPGGRDTGELFF.

The rearrangement joins TRBV15 to TRBJ2-5; a weak D match, TRBD2 (5 bases). V lost 0 bases, J lost 4 bases, and 15 bases lay in between. The V gene's germline CDR1 is LNHNV and CDR2 YYDKDF (reference sequence). This CDR3 is built from 16 residues. CDR3 sequence reads: CATSRDRAEGRETQYF. The CDR3 nucleotides read TGTGCCACCAGCAGAGATCGGGCGGAAGGGAGAGAGACCCAGTACTTC.

The V call is TRBV2, the J call TRBJ2-3, with 12 bases matching TRBD2. The CDR3 runs to 15 residues. V was clipped by 3 bases and J by 5 bases; unmatched bases: 3. Per germline, CDR1 SNHLY and CDR2 FYNNEI. The CDR3 DNA follows: TGTGCCAGCAGTGAGCTAGCGGGAGGGAAAGATACGCAGTATTTT. Translating it yields CASSELAGGKDTQYF. Based on the CDR3 plus reference TRBV2 and TRBJ2-3, the full variable domain is EPEVTQTPSHQVTQMGQEVILRCVPISNHLYFYWYRQILGQKVEFLVSFYNNEISEKSEIFDDQFSVERPDGSNFTLKIRSTKLEDSAMYFCASSELAGGKDTQYFGPGTRLTVL.

Only a few counts were recorded for this clone. V is TRBV27 and J is TRBJ1-5; D is possibly TRBD1 (6 bases). Germline V gene data show CDR1 as MNHEY and CDR2 as SMNVEV (reference sequence). V was clipped by 5 bases and J by 0 bases, with 20 bases between them. The CDR3 runs to 18 residues. CDR3 region: CASSPLQSGDNSNQPQHF. The CDR3, as DNA: TGTGCCAGCAGTCCACTTCAATCCGGGGACAATAGCAATCAGCCCCAGCATTTT.

In the case of this clone: The same CDR3 is also encoded by other DNA sequences in this sample. The rearrangement links TRBV27 to TRBJ1-2; 8 bases are shared with TRBD1. V lost 5 bases, J lost 5 bases, and 4 bases stayed unmatched. The V gene's germline CDR1 is MNHEY and CDR2 SMNVEV (reference sequence). This CDR3 is built from 13 residues. The chain's CDR3 is CASSPGTGYGYTF. CDR3 nucleotides: TGTGCCAGCAGTCCCGGGACAGGTTATGGCTACACCTTC.

The V and J genes are TRBV4-1 and TRBJ2-1; 10 bases line up with TRBD1. Germline-derived CDR1 and CDR2 are MGHRA and YSYEKL. Germline trimming cut 4 bases from V and 7 bases from J; bases unmatched to any gene: 7. The CDR3 contains 15 residues. Written as DNA, the CDR3 is TGCGCCAGCAGCCGACCGGGACAGGGGATTAATGAGCAGTTCTTC. This gives the protein CASSRPGQGINEQFF.

This clone was detected only a few times. The gene calls are TRBV15 and TRBJ2-5; D is ambiguous. V was shortened by 2 bases and J by 5 bases, with 9 bases between the two germline ends. CDR1 LNHNV and CDR2 YYDKDF come from the germline V gene (reference sequence). The CDR3 covers 13 residues. CDR3 DNA: TGTGCCACCAGCAGACCTCCCGGGGAGACCCAGTACTTC. Protein sequence: CATSRPPGETQYF.

The V and J genes are TRBV5-1 and TRBJ1-2; TRBD1 matches 7 bases. Germline assignment: CDR1 SGHRS and CDR2 YFSETQ. The trim removed 4 bases at V and 4 bases at J, leaving 10 bases unmatched. The CDR3 covers 15 residues. This CDR3 reads CASSPLTGVGYGYTF. The CDR3 bases are TGCGCCAGCAGCCCATTAACAGGGGTCGGCTATGGCTACACCTTC.

The rearrangement links TRBV11-3 to TRBJ2-1; 8 positions match TRBD2. CDR3 length: 17 amino acids. Germline V gene sequence: CDR1 SGHNT, CDR2 YENEEA. Unmatched junction bases numbered 7, after V lost 3 bases and J lost 0 bases. The CDR3 reads CASSFTSGGSSYNEQFF. CDR3 bases: TGTGCCAGCAGCTTCACTAGCGGAGGGAGCTCCTACAATGAGCAGTTCTTC.

V and J are TRBV7-2 and TRBJ1-2; D is undetermined. Trimming removed 0 bases at V and 0 bases at J, with 8 bases between. Germline lookup yields CDR1 SGHTA and CDR2 FQGNSA. This CDR3 spans 15 amino acids. The CDR3 sequence: CASSLAQTSNYGYTF. DNA of the CDR3: TGTGCCAGCAGCTTAGCACAGACCTCTAACTATGGCTACACCTTC.

The chain is built from TRBV7-9 and TRBJ2-3, with a possible D match to TRBD2 (6 bases). Germline V lookup: CDR1 SEHNR, CDR2 FQNEAQ (reference sequence). V lost 8 bases, J lost 3 bases, and 15 bases lay in between. The CDR3 spans 14 residues. CDR3 sequence (DNA): TGTGCCAGCGCAAATAGCGGAGGGACAGATACGCAGTATTTT. Amino acid sequence: CASANSGGTDTQYF.

The J gene is TRBJ1-1, the V gene TRBV28; a possible D gene is TRBD1 (5 bases). Germline CDR1 reads MDHEN; CDR2 reads SYDVKM. The length of the CDR3 is 13 residues. The V end was cut by 7 bases, the J end by 6 bases, with 15 bases between. CDR3: CASIPGNQAEAFF. The CDR3, as DNA: TGTGCCAGCATCCCAGGGAATCAGGCTGAAGCTTTCTTT.

The chain has TRBV25-1 and TRBJ2-1; 9 nucleotides align to TRBD2. The V gene end was trimmed by 3 bases and the J gene end by 7 bases; junction bases not matched to a gene: 4. The germline V gene encodes CDR1 MGHDK and CDR2 SYGVNS. CDR3 size: 14 residues. The CDR3 reads CASSDGLASNEQFF. The CDR3 nucleotides are TGTGCCAGCAGTGATGGACTAGCGTCTAATGAGCAGTTCTTC.

The chain employs TRBV9 and TRBJ2-5, with TRBD1 matching 7 bases. After removal of 3 bases from V and 0 bases from J, the junction contained 8 bases not matched to a gene. The germline V gene encodes CDR1 SGDLS and CDR2 YYNGEE. The CDR3 spans 16 residues. The CDR3 here is CASSARDSSYQETQYF. Here the CDR3 DNA reads TGTGCCAGCAGCGCTCGGGACAGTTCGTACCAAGAGACCCAGTACTTC.

The chain has TRBV5-5 and TRBJ1-1, with 9 bases fitting TRBD1. The CDR3 runs to 15 residues. CDR1 and CDR2 (germline): SGHKS, YYEKEE (reference sequence). Trimming cost V 0 bases and J 10 bases; bases outside gene matches: 10. The CDR3 loop is CASSLGDRVNSRAFF. In nucleotides, the CDR3 is TGTGCCAGCAGCTTGGGGGACAGGGTGAATAGTCGAGCTTTCTTT.

This clone has only a few counts. V gene TRBV6-5 combines with J gene TRBJ1-2, with 12 bases lining up with TRBD1. The CDR3 spans 13 residues. Looked up from germline, CDR1 is MNHEY and CDR2 is SVGAGI. V was clipped by 6 bases and J by 9 bases; unmatched bases: 5. CDR3 nucleotides: TGTGCCAGCAGATTGGGACAGGGGGCTAGCTACACCTTC. It translates to CASRLGQGASYTF.

This sequence joins TRBV5-6 and TRBJ2-7; 7 bases are shared with TRBD1. The CDR3 covers 14 residues. Germline V CDR1 and CDR2: SGHDT, YYEEEE. The junction had 7 bases not matched to a gene; V was cut back by 2 bases and J by 5 bases. CDR3 amino acids: CASSLQGQINEQYF. In nucleotides, the CDR3 is TGTGCCAGCAGCTTACAGGGGCAAATTAACGAGCAGTACTTC. Combining the CDR3 with reference TRBV5-6 and TRBJ2-7 gives the whole variable domain DAGVTQSPTHLIKTRGQQVTLRCSPKSGHDTVSWYQQALGQGPQFIFQYYEEEERQRGNFPDRFSGHQFPNYSSELNVNALLLGDSALYLCASSLQGQINEQYFGPGTRLTVT.

This clone has more than one count but fewer than ten. The chain recombines TRBV28 with TRBJ2-3, with D tentatively TRBD2 (6 bases). Germline V gives CDR1 MDHEN, CDR2 SYDVKM. The CDR3 length is 15 residues. V lost 6 bases, J lost 2 bases, and 15 bases lay in between. This CDR3 is CASSFSAGLTDTQYF. CDR3 DNA sequence: TGTGCCAGCAGCTTTTCAGCGGGTCTCACAGATACGCAGTATTTT.

This chain uses TRBV29-1 with TRBJ1-1; 9 bases are shared with TRBD1. The CDR3 spans 13 residues. Germline CDR1 is SQVTM and CDR2 is ANQGSEA. Unmatched junction bases numbered 6, after V lost 6 bases and J lost 4 bases. CDR3 residues: CSVAQGAGTEAFF. The CDR3, as DNA: TGCAGCGTGGCACAGGGGGCAGGCACTGAAGCTTTCTTT.

V is TRBV5-5 and J is TRBJ2-1; D gene uncertain. Trimming stripped 1 base from V and 2 bases from J, with 7 bases between. The CDR3 consists of 14 residues. Germline lookup yields CDR1 SGHKS and CDR2 YYEKEE (reference sequence). The chain's CDR3 is CASSLSNTYNEQFF. The CDR3 DNA follows: TGTGCCAGCAGCTTGTCTAATACCTACAATGAGCAGTTCTTC.

This clone was seen only a few times. The chain employs TRBV12-5 and TRBJ2-1, with 10 bases identical to TRBD2. The germline V gene has CDR1 LGHNT and CDR2 FRNRAP. The CDR3 is 15 amino acids. V shed 0 bases and J 7 bases; nucleotides not matched to a gene: 3. CDR3 sequence (DNA): TGTGCTAGTGGTTTGGTTTTAGCGGGAGGAAATGAGCAGTTCTTC. This encodes CASGLVLAGGNEQFF.

This clone was seen just once. This chain connects TRBV6-1 to TRBJ1-4; tentatively, D is TRBD1 (5 bases). There are 13 residues in the CDR3. The ends were cut back, 8 bases at V and 5 bases at J, with 12 bases in the middle. The germline CDR1 and CDR2 sequences are MNHNS and SASEGT. CDR3 in DNA: TGTGCCAGCCGAAGGGGCCTCAATGAAAAACTGTTTTTT. The encoded protein is CASRRGLNEKLFF.

This clone occurred once. The rearrangement joins TRBV14 to TRBJ2-7, with 11 bases that match TRBD2. Germline lookup yields CDR1 SGHDN and CDR2 FVKESK. The CDR3 runs to 14 residues. J gave up 6 bases and V 4 bases, and 5 bases lay outside the gene matches. The CDR3 DNA reads as TGTGCCAGCAGCCCACTAGCGGGAGTCGCCGAGCAGTACTTC. Amino acid sequence: CASSPLAGVAEQYF.

The V and J genes are TRBV18 and TRBJ2-1, with 13 nucleotides matching TRBD2. V dropped 6 bases and J dropped 6; count of bases not matched to a gene: 11. Germline lookup yields CDR1 KGHSH and CDR2 LQKENI. The CDR3 loop spans 17 amino acids. The CDR3 DNA reads as TGTGCCAGCTCCCCAAGGACTAGCGGGAGTCAGGGCAATGAGCAGTTCTTC. It is translated as CASSPRTSGSQGNEQFF.